The T cell receptor beta chain described here comes from a study of T cell repertoires in cytomegalovirus infection. Study background: The authors relied on CMV epitopes, both recently identified HLA-C-restricted and well-studied HLA-B-restricted. Indications of both CMV infection and matching HLA type were provided by public TCR beta signatures.

This clonotype was picked up one time. Its antigen is undetermined. One entry per CDR3 protein results from TCRdb running MiXCR on the reads. Altogether approximately 990,000 distinct CDR3 sequences are present, roughly 30% being singletons, with the ten largest covering about an eighth. Germline lookup yields CDR1 LGHNT and CDR2 FRNRAP. The CDR3 is 17 residues long. Study-level results: Using cumulative public TCR beta family frequency, the authors identified those who carried CMV together with the relevant HLA. Across the ex vivo response, the dominant clonotypes were HLA-C-restricted CMV-specific TCR beta clonotypes.

The source is a human donor in good health (CMV status not recorded). Some clones in this sample may be carry-over from other donors' samples. The V gene is TRBV12-5, the J gene TRBJ2-1; 10 bases are shared with TRBD2. Gene TRBJ2-7 matches the end of the DNA better, so the J call may be wrong. Sequenced material: cultured CD8+ T cells from PBMCs, taken from culture after CMV antigen stimulation. CDR3 sequence (DNA): TGTGCTAGTGGTTTAAATTTAGCGGGGGGTGAGGCCAATGAGCAGTACTTC. This gives the protein CASGLNLAGGEANEQYF.